This TCR beta chain was sequenced in a study of control samples from healthy donors and cancer patients. This CDR3 spans 17 amino acids. Germline V gene sequence: CDR1 MNHEY, CDR2 SMNVEV (reference sequence). After removal of 1 base from V and 1 base from J, the junction contained 4 bases not matched to a gene. Assay used: immunoSEQ multiplex PCR; TCRdb lists only in-frame clones, some missing. This table has fewer than 90,000 clones, about 89% appearing once. The chain uses TRBV27 and TRBJ1-5, with 10 positions matching TRBD1. Sequencing was done on a sample of blood. The sequence derives from a man aged 50-59 years in good health. CDR3 in amino acids: CASSLLSGQGSNQPQHF. DNA of the CDR3: TGTGCCAGCAGTTTATTATCGGGACAGGGGAGCAATCAGCCCCAGCATTTT.